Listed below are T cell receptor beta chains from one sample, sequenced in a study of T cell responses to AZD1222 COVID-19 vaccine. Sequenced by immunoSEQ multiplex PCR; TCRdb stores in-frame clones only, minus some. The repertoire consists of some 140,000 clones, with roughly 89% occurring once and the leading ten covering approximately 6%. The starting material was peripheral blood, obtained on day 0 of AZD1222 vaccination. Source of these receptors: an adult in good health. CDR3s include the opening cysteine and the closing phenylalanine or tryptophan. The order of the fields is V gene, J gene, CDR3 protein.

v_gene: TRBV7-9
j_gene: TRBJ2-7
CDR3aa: CASSKTSGTAYYEQYF

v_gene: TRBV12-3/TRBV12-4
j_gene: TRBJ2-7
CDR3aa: CASSLSGTYEQYF

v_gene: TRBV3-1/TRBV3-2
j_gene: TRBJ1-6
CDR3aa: CASSQDATEWGGSPLHF

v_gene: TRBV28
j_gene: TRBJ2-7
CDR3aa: CASNLVGQGYEQYF

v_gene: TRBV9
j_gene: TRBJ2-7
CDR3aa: CASSVGDSGTDEQYF

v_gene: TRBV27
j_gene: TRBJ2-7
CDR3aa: CASTGPPSYEQYF

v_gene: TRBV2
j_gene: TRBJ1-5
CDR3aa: CASRGRGNQPQHF

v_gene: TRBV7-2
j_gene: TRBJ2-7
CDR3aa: CASSGGLAGGLTEQYF

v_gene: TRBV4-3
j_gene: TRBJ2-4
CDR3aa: CASSQDRAVVYIQYF

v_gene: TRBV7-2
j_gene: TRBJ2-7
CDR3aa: CASSLGGQTYEQYF

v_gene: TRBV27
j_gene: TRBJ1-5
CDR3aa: CASSLNGSNQPQHF

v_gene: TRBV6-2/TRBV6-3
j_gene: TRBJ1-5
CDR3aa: CASSPRQGLDNQPQHF

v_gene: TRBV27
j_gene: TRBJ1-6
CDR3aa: CASSLWDRGSPLHF

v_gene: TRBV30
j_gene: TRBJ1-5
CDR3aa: CAWSSGTGGFQPQHF

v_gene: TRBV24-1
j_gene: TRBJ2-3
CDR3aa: CATSERTGPYRTDTQYF

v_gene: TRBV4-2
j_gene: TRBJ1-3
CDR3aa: CASSQVIRVSGGNTIYF

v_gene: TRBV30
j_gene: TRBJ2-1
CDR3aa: CAWRGRGRGWGEQFF

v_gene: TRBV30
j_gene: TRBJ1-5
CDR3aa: CAWSSGDQPQHF

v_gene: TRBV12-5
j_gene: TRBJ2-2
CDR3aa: CASGFGTGSSGELFF

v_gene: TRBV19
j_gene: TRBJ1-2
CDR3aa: CASSSTVKDYYGYTF

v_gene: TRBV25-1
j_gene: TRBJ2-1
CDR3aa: CASTRATASSIGEQFF

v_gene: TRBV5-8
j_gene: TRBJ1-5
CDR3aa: CASSLTGIGQPQHF

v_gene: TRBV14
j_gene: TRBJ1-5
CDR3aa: CASSQDPDSNQPQHF

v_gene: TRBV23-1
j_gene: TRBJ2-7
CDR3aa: CASSQRDRRSYEQYF

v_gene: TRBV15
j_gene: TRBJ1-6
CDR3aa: CATSRDLRDSPLHF

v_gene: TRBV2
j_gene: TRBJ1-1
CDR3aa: CASRPIRDSEAFF

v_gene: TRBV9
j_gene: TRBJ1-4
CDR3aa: CASSDDLSGTTNEKLFF

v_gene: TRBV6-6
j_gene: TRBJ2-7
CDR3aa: CASRSRATGSEQYF

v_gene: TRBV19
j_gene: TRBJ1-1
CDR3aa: CASSTTGYTEAFF

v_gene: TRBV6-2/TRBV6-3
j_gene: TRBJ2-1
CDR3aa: CASSTSGTYNEQFF

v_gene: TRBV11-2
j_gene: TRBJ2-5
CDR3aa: CASSLGPTGAGGSQETQYF

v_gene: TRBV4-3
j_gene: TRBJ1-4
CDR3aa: CASSQEVRPAGEKLFF

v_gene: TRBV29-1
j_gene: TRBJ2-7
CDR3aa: CSVATGGPGEQYF

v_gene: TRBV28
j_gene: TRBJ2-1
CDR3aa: CASRKRQLPYNEQFF